The clone carrying this TCR beta chain is classed as medium-sized. Its antigen remains unidentified. This entry belongs to a study of cytomegalovirus exposure and HLA in healthy donors. Findings of the study overall: The tendency of first-cohort TCR clusters to co-occur in the 120 or so validation repertoires was the finding of a later analysis.

Profiling relied on immunoSEQ multiplex PCR, and the TCRdb table lists in-frame clones only, not all of them. The table includes approximately 53,000 clones, roughly nine tenths detected once. Trimming shortened V by 3 bases and J by 4 bases, and 12 bases separated the two germline ends. This CDR3 comprises 15 residues. Germline-derived CDR1 and CDR2 are WNHNN and SYGVQD (reference sequence). This clonotype was obtained from a man between 18 and 29 years old in good health and CMV-seronegative. The rearrangement joins TRBV10-1 to TRBJ2-2; TRBD2 is a possible D gene (6 bases). Sequenced: PBMCs. CDR3 protein: CASSDGREVTGELFF. Here the CDR3 DNA reads TGCGCCAGCAGTGACGGCAGGGAGGTCACCGGGGAGCTGTTTTTT.